The rows below give T cell receptor beta chains drawn from one sample of a study of breast tumors, draining lymph nodes, adjacent tissues. TCRdb independently ran MiXCR on the multiplex PCR reads; one entry per CDR3 protein. The sample yields 17,000 or so distinct CDR3 sequences, 45% seen once. The sequenced material came from tumor-adjacent breast tissue. Receptors originate from a female donor with breast cancer. Some clones in this sample may be carry-over from other donors' samples. Each CDR3 is given with its conserved first and last residue. The D gene is left open where the match is weak. For some rows the clone size is stated as once, few or many, or as a class when expanded; others skip it.

d_call: -; clone_size: -; v_call: TRBV20-1; j_call: TRBJ1-5; cdr3_aa: CSARDGRYSNQPQHF; cdr3_nt: TGCAGTGCTAGAGATGGCAGATATAGCAATCAGCCCCAGCATTTT
d_call: TRBD2; clone_size: medium-sized; v_call: TRBV7-8; j_call: TRBJ2-1; cdr3_aa: CASSPGLASAEQFF; cdr3_nt: TGTGCCAGCAGTCCGGGACTAGCGTCCGCTGAGCAGTTCTTC
d_call: TRBD1; clone_size: medium-sized; v_call: TRBV20-1; j_call: TRBJ1-2; cdr3_aa: CSARDRYANYGYTF; cdr3_nt: TGCAGTGCTCGGGACAGATACGCTAACTATGGCTACACCTTC
d_call: -; clone_size: -; v_call: TRBV12-5; j_call: TRBJ2-7; cdr3_aa: CASGCYYEQYF; cdr3_nt: TGTGCTAGTGGTTGTTACTACGAGCAGTACTTC
d_call: TRBD2; clone_size: few; v_call: TRBV20-1; j_call: TRBJ2-1; cdr3_aa: CSANYLAGGGYEQFF; cdr3_nt: TGCAGTGCTAACTACCTAGCGGGAGGTGGCTATGAGCAGTTCTTC
d_call: -; clone_size: -; v_call: TRBV9; j_call: TRBJ2-2; cdr3_aa: CASSPPGFAGELFF; cdr3_nt: TGTGCCAGCAGCCCCCCCGGATTCGCCGGGGAGCTGTTTTTT
d_call: -; clone_size: -; v_call: TRBV20-1; j_call: TRBJ2-5; cdr3_aa: CSARGLRETQYF; cdr3_nt: TGCAGTGCTAGGGGGCTGAGGGAGACCCAGTACTTC
d_call: -; clone_size: -; v_call: TRBV7-9; j_call: TRBJ1-4; cdr3_aa: CASSLGRDYEKLFF; cdr3_nt: TGTGCCAGCAGCTTAGGCAGGGACTACGAAAAACTGTTTTTT
d_call: TRBD2; clone_size: many; v_call: TRBV7-9; j_call: TRBJ2-2; cdr3_aa: CASSFPPGGYTGELFF; cdr3_nt: TGTGCCAGCAGCTTTCCCCCGGGAGGATACACCGGGGAGCTGTTTTTT
d_call: TRBD2; clone_size: once; v_call: TRBV20-1; j_call: TRBJ2-7; cdr3_aa: CSARTSGKGYEQYF; cdr3_nt: TGCAGTGCTCGGACTAGCGGGAAAGGCTACGAGCAGTACTTC
d_call: TRBD2; clone_size: few; v_call: TRBV4-3; j_call: TRBJ2-1; cdr3_aa: CASSPTSGAFNEQFF; cdr3_nt: TGCGCCAGCAGCCCCACTAGCGGGGCTTTCAATGAGCAGTTCTTC